This TCR beta chain is drawn from a study of cytomegalovirus exposure and HLA in healthy donors. Study background: Out of approximately 170 million T cells, an earlier analysis found about 100 million unique TCR beta sequences in total. Findings and limits, study-wide: For TCR beta chains, V- and J-gene trimming was later linked to a missense DCLRE1C variant.

Note on this clone: Its specificity is not known.

Amplification used 60 Vbeta primers and 13 Jbeta primers. The table came from immunoSEQ multiplex PCR; TCRdb's copy has only in-frame clones and leaves some out. Counted here are 130,000 or so clones, 75% to 85% occurring once; the ten biggest clones make up around 3%. CDR3 length: 16 amino acids. V gave up 6 bases and J gave up 1 base; unmatched junction bases: 7. CDR1 and CDR2 from the germline V gene are SNHLY and FYNNEI. Donors were nominally healthy when sampled, though unrecorded immune exposures were likely. This TCR derives from a woman aged 18-29 years in good health and CMV-seropositive. The sample was PBMCs. The V call is TRBV2, the J call TRBJ1-5, with 9 bases fitting TRBD1. DNA for the CDR3: TGTGCCAGCAGGAGGGGACAGGGAGTAAGCAATCAGCCCCAGCATTTT. This encodes CASRRGQGVSNQPQHF.